The 25 T cell receptor beta chains presented below share a single source sample, sequenced in a study of CD8+CD57+ T cells in acquired aplastic anemia. Individuals selected for sequencing had exhibited CD8+CD57+ cell expansion on flow cytometry. For CDR3 and TCR beta VDJ profiling, genomic DNA was the template used. TCRdb ran MiXCR on the reads and lists one entry per CDR3 protein. The sample shows roughly 150,000 distinct CDR3 sequences, roughly half of them seen only once. The sample was sorted CD4+, CD8+, or CD8+CD57+ T cells (not recorded which) from PBMCs. Receptors were obtained from a human donor with aplastic anemia.

This clonotype was seen many times. The chain employs TRBV12-3 or TRBV12-4 and TRBJ1-6; TRBD1 might be the D (6 bases). V was clipped by 3 bases and J by 5 bases, with 8 bases between them. The CDR3 runs to 14 residues. The CDR3 sequence is CASSLDSNNSPLHF. The CDR3 coding sequence is TGTGCCAGCAGTTTGGACAGTAATAATTCACCCCTCCACTTT.

This clonotype has more than one count but fewer than ten. The junction differs from germline at one of its ends, possibly a read error. CDR3 nucleotides: TGTGCTAGCATCCCGAGGGGGCAGGCTAACTATGGCTACACCTTC. Protein: CASIPRGQANYGYTF. The rearrangement links TRBV4-2 to TRBJ1-2; 7 positions match TRBD1. The CDR3 contains 15 residues. CDR1 and CDR2 from the germline V gene are LGHNA and YNFKEQ.

This clonotype has ten or more counts. A much larger clone differs from this one at a single base, so this may be a read error. This chain connects TRBV7-2 to TRBJ2-5, with no clear D. This CDR3 region has 13 residues. Germline CDR1 and CDR2: SGHTA and FQGNSA. The CDR3 loop reads CANSLVWEETQYF. The CDR3 nucleotides are TGTGCCAACAGCTTAGTCTGGGAAGAGACCCAGTACTTC.

In this sample, this clonotype turned up many times. J is TRBJ2-1 and V is TRBV24-1; 8 bases match TRBD2. V was clipped by 2 bases and J by 10 bases; unmatched bases: 12. In germline, CDR1 is KGHDR, CDR2 SFDVKD. The CDR3 is made up of 16 amino acids. DNA for the CDR3: TGTGCCACCAGTGATTGGGAAACGGGAGGGCCGGGCGAGCAGTTCTTC. It is translated as CATSDWETGGPGEQFF.

As concerns this clonotype: This could be a read error, since a much larger clone is one nucleotide away. This CDR3 is missing its conserved last phenylalanine or tryptophan, likely due to a read error. This sequence joins TRBV5-1 and TRBJ1-1, with TRBD1 matching over 10 bases. The germline gives CDR1 SGHRS, CDR2 YFSETQ. Trimming took 4 bases from V and 0 from J; bases not matched to a gene: 3. The CDR3 covers 15 residues. In nucleotides, the CDR3 is TGCGCCAGCAGCGGCGGACAGGGGGTGAACACTGAAGCTTTCCTT. Translated: CASSGGQGVNTEAFL.

This clonotype was recorded many times. This sequence joins TRBV19 and TRBJ1-2, with D unresolved. The ends were cut back, 3 bases at V and 4 bases at J, with 15 bases in the middle. The germline V gene has CDR1 LNHDA and CDR2 SQIVND (reference sequence). The CDR3 sequence is 15 residues long. The CDR3 sequence: CASSIMPSPIYGYTF. The CDR3 DNA follows: TGTGCCAGTAGTATTATGCCGAGCCCCATCTATGGCTACACCTTC.

In this sample, this clonotype turned up many times. The rearrangement joins TRBV6-1 to TRBJ2-7; D possibly corresponds to TRBD2 (5 bases). The CDR3 spans 14 residues. V was shortened by 6 bases and J by 3 bases, with 15 bases between the two germline ends. From germline, CDR1 is MNHNS and CDR2 SASEGT. The CDR3 DNA sequence: TGTGCCAGCAGCCGGGGTCCGCTGGACTACGAGCAGTACGTC. It translates to CASSRGPLDYEQYV.

This chain links TRBV29-1 with TRBJ2-7; D perhaps matches TRBD1 (7 bases). Deletions cut 4 bases from V and 7 bases from J, with 17 bases between. Per the germline V gene, CDR1 is SQVTM and CDR2 is ANQGSEA. The CDR3 is 13 amino acids. The CDR3 nucleotides read TGCAGCGTTGGGGGCAGGGGGACTGGAGAGCAGTACTTC. Translated, it gives CSVGGRGTGEQYF.

This clonotype was detected ten times or more. This rearrangement joins TRBV5-6 to TRBJ2-5; D is perhaps TRBD2 (5 bases). The CDR3 contains 15 residues. The germline V gene encodes CDR1 SGHDT and CDR2 YYEEEE. The V end lost 2 bases, the J end lost 0 bases, and 11 bases lay between the germline ends. CDR3 in amino acids: CASSLGQRYQETQYF. The CDR3, as DNA: TGTGCCAGCAGCTTAGGGCAGCGGTACCAAGAGACCCAGTACTTC.

This clonotype was seen at least ten times. In DNA, the CDR3 is TGTGCCAGCAGCTTCACCGGGAGGGTGGCCGATCAGCCCCAGCATTTT. Translation: CASSFTGRVADQPQHF. The chain joins TRBV7-3 to TRBJ1-5; D not resolved. V was pared by 3 bases and J by 5 bases, with 17 bases between. From germline, CDR1 is SGHTA and CDR2 FQGTGA. The CDR3 covers 16 residues.

In this sample, this clonotype turned up many times. CDR3 nucleotides: TGTGCCAGCAACCCAACCGGGACAGTGTTGGATGGCTACACCTTC. Amino acid sequence: CASNPTGTVLDGYTF. The chain joins TRBV6-2 or TRBV6-3 to TRBJ1-2, with 7 bases that match TRBD1. Per germline, CDR1 MNHEY and CDR2 SVGEGT. This CDR3 has 15 residues. Germline trimming cut 7 bases from V and 6 bases from J; bases unmatched to any gene: 14.

This clonotype was observed at least ten times. The DNA for the CDR3 is TGCGCCACCGGACTAGCGCCGGGAGAGACCCAGTACTTC. It is translated as CATGLAPGETQYF. V is TRBV5-1 and J is TRBJ2-5, with 9 bases aligning to TRBD2. This CDR3 region has 13 residues. The germline V gene encodes CDR1 SGHRS and CDR2 YFSETQ. J gave up 4 bases and V 9 bases, and 7 bases lay outside the gene matches.

This clonotype was recorded many times. The V gene is TRBV6-6, the J gene TRBJ2-7; D is perhaps TRBD2 (5 bases). The length of the CDR3 is 12 residues. In germline, CDR1 is MNHNY, CDR2 SVGAGI (reference sequence). V was cut by 2 bases and J by 3 bases, with 5 bases left in between. In DNA form, the CDR3 reads TGTGCCAGCAGTTACACTAGCTACGAGCAGTACGTC. Translation: CASSYTSYEQYV.

The chain has TRBV7-7 and TRBJ2-3, with TRBD2 identical over 7 bases. CDR1 is SSHAT, CDR2 FNYEAQ, per germline (reference sequence). CDR3 length equals 11 residues. The CDR3 DNA is TGTGCTAGCGGGTACACAGATACGCAGTATTTT. Amino acids: CASGYTDTQYF.

This clonotype showed up many times. The rearrangement links TRBV12-3 or TRBV12-4 to TRBJ2-5; 7 nucleotides agree with TRBD1. The CDR3 is 14 residues long. V was pared by 7 bases and J by 4 bases, with 9 bases of the junction left unmatched. Here the CDR3 DNA reads TGTGCCAGCACCCAGACAGGGCCCAGAGAGACCCAGTACTTC. Translating gives CASTQTGPRETQYF.

The chain couples TRBV19 to TRBJ1-5, with D possibly TRBD1 on 6 matching bases. Trimming pared 7 bases from V and 7 bases from J, leaving 17 bases between. Germline-derived CDR1 and CDR2 are LNHDA and SQIVND (reference sequence). This CDR3 has 14 amino acids. CDR3 amino acids: CASKGEQGEQPQHF. The CDR3 bases are TGTGCCAGTAAGGGGGAACAGGGTGAACAGCCCCAGCATTTT.

On this clonotype: This could be a read error, since a much larger clone is one nucleotide away. This chain connects TRBV11-1 to TRBJ2-3, with 9 bases matching TRBD1. The V gene's germline CDR1 is SGHAT and CDR2 FQDESV (reference sequence). The CDR3 sequence is 15 residues long. J lost 3 bases, V lost 4 bases, and 5 bases had no gene match. The CDR3 loop is CASSSRDRVTDTQYF. In DNA, the CDR3 is TGTGCCAGCAGCTCCCGGGACAGGGTGACAGATACGCAGTATTTT.

The V call is TRBV4-1, the J call TRBJ1-5; no firm D call. The germline gives CDR1 MGHRA, CDR2 YSYEKL. V was pared by 4 bases and J by 5 bases, with 12 bases between. The CDR3 totals 14 residues. The DNA for the CDR3 is TGCGCCAGCAGCCCGGACCTACGCGATCAGCCCCAGCATTTT. Translation gives CASSPDLRDQPQHF.

Notes on this clonotype: It is unclear where the CDR3 begins or ends on the DNA, so no DNA is shown, and the CDR3 is as TCRdb lists it. The J gene is TRBJ1-1, the V gene TRBV15; TRBD1, the table's D call, lacks a check against the DNA. The germline gives CDR1 LNHNV, CDR2 YYDKDF (reference sequence). The CDR3 sequence runs 20 residues, both termini included. The CDR3: CATSIYLCSGQTTSGTEAFF.

The count of this clonotype is one. This chain joins TRBV6-4 and TRBJ2-6, with D hard to call. V was pared by 1 base and J by 4 bases, with 5 bases between. CDR3 length: 14 residues. CDR1 MRHNA and CDR2 SNTAGT come from the germline V gene. The CDR3 DNA reads as TGTGCCAGCAGTGACTTTGAGGGGGCCAACGTCCTGACTTTC. Its translation is CASSDFEGANVLTF.

This clonotype was observed a few times. The chain combines TRBV10-3 with TRBJ1-2; 10 bases line up with TRBD1. The trim removed 0 bases at V and 7 bases at J, leaving 2 bases unmatched. CDR1 ENHRY and CDR2 SYGVKD come from the germline V gene. The CDR3 runs 14 residues. The CDR3 sequence is CAISESRDRGGYTF. The CDR3 DNA reads TGTGCCATCAGTGAGTCGAGGGACAGGGGTGGCTACACCTTC.

J is TRBJ2-1 and V is TRBV10-3, with TRBD2 matching over 15 bases. Germline CDR1 ENHRY, CDR2 SYGVKD. CDR3 length equals 14 residues. V dropped 10 bases and J dropped 12; count of bases not matched to a gene: 10. The CDR3 DNA is TGTGCCACGCGGACTAGCGGGGGGGCCCTAGGGCAGTTCTTC. This translates into CATRTSGGALGQFF.

The chain uses TRBV7-2 and TRBJ2-1; 7 positions match TRBD2. CDR3 size: 15 residues. V lost 0 bases and J lost 3; bases outside the gene matches: 2. CDR1 and CDR2 from the germline V gene are SGHTA and FQGNSA. In nucleotides, the CDR3 is TGTGCCAGCAGCTTAGCGGGGGAGGGCTACAATGAGCAGTTCTTC. Translation gives CASSLAGEGYNEQFF.

This clonotype was seen once. The V gene is TRBV7-3, the J gene TRBJ2-6, with D perhaps matching TRBD1 or TRBD2 (5 bases each). Between the trimmed V and J ends, which lost 5 bases and 6 bases, there was a span of 11 bases. The CDR3 spans 14 residues. Germline V gene lookup returns CDR1 SGHTA and CDR2 FQGTGA. The CDR3 loop reads CASSPQGVANVLTF. The DNA of the CDR3 is TGTGCCAGCAGCCCCCAGGGAGTGGCCAACGTCCTGACTTTC.

This clonotype was seen more than once but under ten times. The chain is built from TRBV6-7 and TRBJ1-1; no firm D call. TRBV6-7 is classed as an ORF, of uncertain function. Trimming stripped 2 bases from V and 1 base from J, with 17 bases between. The CDR3 totals 17 residues. CDR3 in amino acids: CASSYPRWGNRNTEAFF. The CDR3 nucleotides are TGTGCCAGCAGTTACCCCCGATGGGGTAACAGGAACACTGAAGCTTTCTTT.